The text below deals with one T cell receptor beta chain. Its antigen is as yet unknown. A read error may account for a junction end that differs from germline. Profiling of TCR beta VDJ combinations and CDR3 sequences used genomic DNA as template. TCRdb processed the reads anew with MiXCR; each CDR3 protein has one entry. Among around 250,000 distinct CDR3 sequences listed, 45% to 65% were seen once. This record comes from a study of CD8+CD57+ T cells in acquired aplastic anemia. The overall study: The average for DNA from sorted CD4+ and CD8+ cells was roughly 3 ug.

Findings of the study overall: In common between the patients and the controls were nearly 30 CD8+ CDR3 sequences.

Germline V gives CDR1 MNHEY, CDR2 SMNVEV (reference sequence). CDR3 size: 18 residues. The sequencing input was sorted CD4+, CD8+, or CD8+CD57+ T cells (not recorded which) from PBMCs. The chain joins TRBV27 to TRBJ2-6; 8 nucleotides align to TRBD1. The source of this sequence is a human donor with severe aplastic anemia or a healthy control (not recorded which). The CDR3 is CANSPDRTGLPGANVLTF. The CDR3 DNA follows: TGTGCCAACAGTCCCGACCGGACAGGGCTCCCTGGGGCCAACGTCCTGACTTTC.